This T cell receptor beta chain was identified in a study of spatial heterogeneity in lung cancer (dated by TCRdb to about 2019). Study-wide context: The donors were about 65 patients from the lung TRACERx cohort who had early-stage, untreated non-small cell lung cancer. Follow-up PBMC samples were sequenced whenever available, and the median time to follow-up was roughly two years after resection. More beta-chain than alpha-chain transcripts were consistently detected, likely reflecting higher beta-chain transcript abundance. In the raw uncorrected reads, each unique combination of TCR and UMI appeared on average more than ten times. In non-small cell lung cancer, the study made a quantitative comparison of TCR alpha and beta repertoires among multiple tumor regions, matched nontumor lung and blood. Nonsynonymous mutation counts, determined by whole-exome sequencing of tumor tissue, were related to features of the TCR repertoire. Both alpha and beta chains were TCR-sequenced in samples taken at surgery, namely 220 tumor regions, around 64 matched nontumor lung samples and over 55 PBMC samples.

Points the paper makes about the study in general: Only roughly 14 patients were included in comparisons of baseline and follow-up blood repertoires. Ubiquitous expanded tumor TCRs showed up in blood more often at tumor resection than at routine follow-up. Confirming at a functional level the hypothesis that regional TCRs recognize regional mutations was considered to require additional single-cell paired TCR alpha and beta sequencing.

Reading the label with the study, this specimen's time point is: blood at routine non-recurrence follow-up after resection. For TCR sequencing, whole RNA was extracted from tumor and nontumor lung tissue, or from cryopreserved PBMC samples, and no cell sorting was done. Patients were selected for TCR sequencing only if sufficient RNA was available from at least two tumor regions. This clonotype was seen many times. Its antigen target is currently unknown. Base qualities are missing; no much larger clone stands one base away. Library prep was done by 5' RACE. Sequencing used a NextSeq 500. In the TCR library protocol, a unique molecular identifier was attached to each TCR cDNA molecule so that PCR and sequencing errors could be corrected. Processing in the source paper ran as follows. Decombinator tools were used for TCR identification, UMI-based error correction and CDR3 extraction. Expanded TCRs were defined as those above a frequency of 2 per 1,000, corresponding to the top 1% of the tumor frequency distribution. Rényi diversity was computed with the R vegan package after subsampling each repertoire 100 times to 5,000 TCRs. CDR3 similarity networks were built from amino acid triplet string-kernel similarity, with CDR3s being connected when pairwise similarity was above 0.82. The public reads were reprocessed in TCRdb via fastp at Q25 and MiXCR, keeping in-frame beta chains. A single entry per CDR3 protein holds the most common genes and DNA from its merged rows. The V and J calls here are based on TCRdb, not the publication. The sample contains over 70,000 distinct CDR3 sequences, roughly 9% of them found a single time. Approximately 2% of the sample lies in the top ten.

The CDR3 spans 15 residues, from the cysteine through the phenylalanine. CDR3 DNA only is kept here, 45 bases in frame from base 1. According to the germline V gene (reference sequence), CDR1 reads DFQATT and CDR2 reads SNEGSKA. Trimming leaves V shorter by 1 base and J shorter by 12 bases, with the junction holding 13 bases beyond the gene matches. The sample was PBMCs, taken at follow-up. The sequence was collected from a female donor with early-stage non-small cell lung cancer. The rearrangement joined TRBV20-1 to TRBJ2-3; TRBD2 matches 10 bases in the middle. The CDR3 protein sequence reads: CSARGLAGVGWSQYF. The nucleotide sequence reads TGCAGTGCTAGAGGGCTAGCGGGAGTGGGATGGTCTCAGTATTTT.